This TCR beta chain was captured by sequencing in a study of blood T cell repertoires in COVID-19. Study-wide context: Samples came from the United States, Italy and Spain, spanning acute and convalescent COVID-19. Sources were T cells, B-cell-depleted T cells, or PBMCs; the material itself was cDNA or gDNA.

The ends were cut back, 5 bases at V and 10 bases at J, with 15 bases in the middle. The CDR3 is 12 amino acids. Germline-derived CDR1 and CDR2 are GTSNPN and SVGIG (reference sequence). As originally analysed: For nucleated cells, counts were estimated from reference gene primer amplification. Profiled with immunoSEQ multiplex PCR; TCRdb holds only in-frame clones, not every one. The DNA gave D and trimming, while V, J and clone size come from that table. The sample includes about 290,000 clones, around 85% of them seen just once. This clone was observed a single time. The sequencing sample was made of peripheral blood. The chain uses TRBV30 and TRBJ2-1; D is perhaps TRBD1 (5 bases). This receptor was obtained from a woman between 50 and 59 years old with active or convalescent COVID-19. The CDR3 region is CAWGESQGEQFF. CDR3 DNA: TGTGCCTGGGGGGAAAGTCAGGGAGAGCAGTTCTTC.